These T cell receptor beta chains were read from a single sample in a study of CD8+ T cells in alopecia areata. The repertoire was sequenced with immunoSEQ multiplex PCR; TCRdb's copy has only in-frame clones and lacks some. Among roughly 220,000 clones listed, less than 45% were seen once. Here the sequenced sample was CD4+ T cells sorted from blood, taken at approximately week 31, from a patient treated with tofacitinib. These receptors came from a human donor with alopecia areata. Both conserved end residues are part of each CDR3. D genes are given only for firm matches. Clone size is stated in some rows and not others, as once, few, many or a class when expanded.

len: 16
j_gene: TRBJ2-1
abundance: few
d_gene: TRBD2
v_gene: TRBV9
CDR3nt: TGTGCCAGCAGCGTAGGACTAGCAGCCGCCGGTAGTGAGCAGTTCTTC
CDR3aa: CASSVGLAAAGSEQFF

len: 16
j_gene: TRBJ1-2
abundance: .
d_gene: .
v_gene: TRBV30
CDR3nt: TGTGCCTGGTCCCGGGGGGCCACGGGGTTAAACTATGGCTACACCTTC
CDR3aa: CAWSRGATGLNYGYTF

len: 15
j_gene: TRBJ2-7
abundance: .
d_gene: TRBD1
v_gene: TRBV13
CDR3nt: TGTGCCAGCAGCGACTCGGGACAGGGGGCTCGCGAGCAGTACTTC
CDR3aa: CASSDSGQGAREQYF

len: 16
j_gene: TRBJ2-5
abundance: .
d_gene: TRBD2
v_gene: TRBV29-1
CDR3nt: TGCAGCGTGTGGACTAGGGCCATGAGAGGACCCTGGGAGCAGTACTTC
CDR3aa: CSVWTRAMRGPWEQYF

len: 13
j_gene: TRBJ2-5
abundance: .
d_gene: .
v_gene: TRBV2
CDR3nt: TGTGCCAGCAACCTCCGGGACCGAGAGACCCAGTACTTC
CDR3aa: CASNLRDRETQYF

len: 17
j_gene: TRBJ2-5
abundance: once
d_gene: TRBD2
v_gene: TRBV18
CDR3nt: TGTGCCAGCTCACCGATAAGGACTAGCGGGAGTGGGGAGACCCAGTACTTC
CDR3aa: CASSPIRTSGSGETQYF

len: 15
j_gene: TRBJ2-1
abundance: .
d_gene: TRBD2
v_gene: TRBV7-3
CDR3nt: TGTGCCAGCAGTCCCACTAGCGGGACTAGAAATGAGCAGTTCTTC
CDR3aa: CASSPTSGTRNEQFF

len: 13
j_gene: TRBJ1-2
abundance: .
d_gene: .
v_gene: TRBV6-5
CDR3nt: TGTGCCAGCAGTTACGACAGAAATAATGGCTACACCTTC
CDR3aa: CASSYDRNNGYTF

len: 13
j_gene: TRBJ2-7
abundance: .
d_gene: .
v_gene: TRBV15
CDR3nt: TGTGCCACCAGGGACGGAAACTCCTACGAGCAGTACTTC
CDR3aa: CATRDGNSYEQYF

len: 14
j_gene: TRBJ2-7
abundance: .
d_gene: TRBD1
v_gene: TRBV7-8
CDR3nt: TGTGCCAGCAGCTTAGGGACAGGGGTATTCGAGCAGTACTTC
CDR3aa: CASSLGTGVFEQYF

len: 12
j_gene: TRBJ2-1
abundance: .
d_gene: .
v_gene: TRBV7-2
CDR3nt: TGTGCCAGCAGCTCGTACTTCGCTGAGCAGTTCTTC
CDR3aa: CASSSYFAEQFF

len: 13
j_gene: TRBJ2-1
abundance: .
d_gene: .
v_gene: TRBV11-2
CDR3nt: TGTGCCAGCAGCTTAGGTAACCTTAATGAGCAGTTCTTC
CDR3aa: CASSLGNLNEQFF

len: 12
j_gene: TRBJ1-4
abundance: .
d_gene: .
v_gene: TRBV6-1
CDR3nt: TGTGCCAGCAGGCTGACAGATGAAAAACTGTTTTTT
CDR3aa: CASRLTDEKLFF

len: 14
j_gene: TRBJ2-7
abundance: few
d_gene: TRBD2
v_gene: TRBV28
CDR3nt: TGTGCCAGCAGGATCCTGGCGGGAGCCTACGAGCAGTACTTC
CDR3aa: CASRILAGAYEQYF

len: 18
j_gene: TRBJ2-5
abundance: .
d_gene: .
v_gene: TRBV15
CDR3nt: TGTGCCACCAGCACTTCCGGGGGGGACAGATGGGTCCAAGAGACCCAGTACTTC
CDR3aa: CATSTSGGDRWVQETQYF

len: 12
j_gene: TRBJ2-7
abundance: .
d_gene: .
v_gene: TRBV19
CDR3nt: TGTGCGGCGGGGCCTCTCTCCTACGAGCAGTACTTC
CDR3aa: CAAGPLSYEQYF

len: 14
j_gene: TRBJ2-2
abundance: .
d_gene: .
v_gene: TRBV27
CDR3nt: TGTGCCAGCAGTTTGGACCGAGGGACCGGGGAGCTGTTTTTT
CDR3aa: CASSLDRGTGELFF

len: 13
j_gene: TRBJ2-2
abundance: few
d_gene: .
v_gene: TRBV30
CDR3nt: TGTGCCTCCGGACGGGAGAACACCGGGGAGCTGTTTTTT
CDR3aa: CASGRENTGELFF

len: 18
j_gene: TRBJ2-3
abundance: .
d_gene: .
v_gene: TRBV30
CDR3nt: TGTGCCTGGAGTGTGATGTTGGGCGGGACAATTGAGGCAGATACGCAGTATTTT
CDR3aa: CAWSVMLGGTIEADTQYF

len: 16
j_gene: TRBJ1-2
abundance: .
d_gene: .
v_gene: TRBV27
CDR3nt: TGTGCCAGCAGTTGGGCCTTCGGCTCCTCAATGGGTGGCTACACCTTC
CDR3aa: CASSWAFGSSMGGYTF

len: 15
j_gene: TRBJ2-7
abundance: once
d_gene: TRBD1
v_gene: TRBV5-4
CDR3nt: TGTGCCAGCAGCTTGGGACAGGGGAACCCCTACGAGCAGTACTTC
CDR3aa: CASSLGQGNPYEQYF

len: 14
j_gene: TRBJ1-1
abundance: few
d_gene: .
v_gene: TRBV27
CDR3nt: TGTGCCAGCAGTGTGGAGGGGAGTAGGGCTGAAGCTTTCTTT
CDR3aa: CASSVEGSRAEAFF

len: 17
j_gene: TRBJ2-3
abundance: few
d_gene: TRBD1
v_gene: TRBV19
CDR3nt: TGTGCCAGTAGTACCGCCTTTGGACAGGGCCCCGGGGATACGCAGTATTTT
CDR3aa: CASSTAFGQGPGDTQYF

len: 16
j_gene: TRBJ2-7
abundance: .
d_gene: .
v_gene: TRBV7-2
CDR3nt: TGTGCCAGCAGCTTCAGGTCCAAGCCCTCCTCCTACGAGCAGTACTTC
CDR3aa: CASSFRSKPSSYEQYF

len: 15
j_gene: TRBJ2-3
abundance: .
d_gene: TRBD2
v_gene: TRBV9
CDR3nt: TGTGCCAGCACCCGGGAGGGGAGCGGCACAGATACGCAGTATTTT
CDR3aa: CASTREGSGTDTQYF

len: 14
j_gene: TRBJ2-3
abundance: few
d_gene: .
v_gene: TRBV19
CDR3nt: TGTGCCAGTAGTGAGGCGTTTAGCACAGATACGCAGTATTTT
CDR3aa: CASSEAFSTDTQYF

len: 15
j_gene: TRBJ2-2
abundance: .
d_gene: .
v_gene: TRBV18
CDR3nt: TGTGCCAGCTCACCACGGAGCGGAAACACCGGGGAGCTGTTTTTT
CDR3aa: CASSPRSGNTGELFF

len: 15
j_gene: TRBJ2-7
abundance: .
d_gene: TRBD2
v_gene: TRBV18
CDR3nt: TGTGCCAGCTCACCGGGACTAGCGGGGGGTTACGAGCAGTACTTC
CDR3aa: CASSPGLAGGYEQYF

len: 12
j_gene: TRBJ1-2
abundance: few
d_gene: .
v_gene: TRBV29-1
CDR3nt: TGCAGCGCCGCCCTAAGGGGATATGGCTACACCTTC
CDR3aa: CSAALRGYGYTF

len: 14
j_gene: TRBJ2-5
abundance: .
d_gene: TRBD1
v_gene: TRBV7-3
CDR3nt: TGTGCCAGCAGCTCCCAGGGGGCGGGAGAGACCCAGTACTTC
CDR3aa: CASSSQGAGETQYF

len: 15
j_gene: TRBJ1-2
abundance: .
d_gene: TRBD1
v_gene: TRBV10-3
CDR3nt: TGTGCCATCAGACAGACAGGGGCTAATAACTATGGCTACACCTTC
CDR3aa: CAIRQTGANNYGYTF

len: 14
j_gene: TRBJ2-2
abundance: .
d_gene: TRBD1
v_gene: TRBV18
CDR3nt: TGTGCCAGCTCACCGGACAGGGAAACCGGGGAGCTGTTTTTT
CDR3aa: CASSPDRETGELFF

len: 16
j_gene: TRBJ2-5
abundance: .
d_gene: TRBD2
v_gene: TRBV7-9
CDR3nt: TGTGCCAGCAGCTCGACCGGGACTAGCGGCTCCGGGACCCAGTACTTC
CDR3aa: CASSSTGTSGSGTQYF

len: 16
j_gene: TRBJ2-3
abundance: .
d_gene: .
v_gene: TRBV7-3
CDR3nt: TGTGCCAGCAGCCCCAACAGGGCAGCTAGCACAGATACGCAGTATTTT
CDR3aa: CASSPNRAASTDTQYF

len: 17
j_gene: TRBJ2-3
abundance: .
d_gene: .
v_gene: TRBV4-2
CDR3nt: TGTGCCAGCAGCCAAGATCGTGGGTCTTCTAGCACAGATACGCAGTATTTT
CDR3aa: CASSQDRGSSSTDTQYF

len: 13
j_gene: TRBJ1-2
abundance: .
d_gene: .
v_gene: TRBV14
CDR3nt: TGTGCCAGCAGCCAACAGGGTTCCGATGGCTACACCTTC
CDR3aa: CASSQQGSDGYTF

len: 16
j_gene: TRBJ1-4
abundance: .
d_gene: TRBD1
v_gene: TRBV15
CDR3nt: TGTGCCACCAGCAGTTCCGGGACAGGGTATGGCGAAAAACTGTTTTTT
CDR3aa: CATSSSGTGYGEKLFF

len: 15
j_gene: TRBJ2-7
abundance: .
d_gene: TRBD2
v_gene: TRBV5-4
CDR3nt: TGTGCCAGCAGCAGCGGGACTAGCGGGACCTACGAGCAGTACTTC
CDR3aa: CASSSGTSGTYEQYF

len: 14
j_gene: TRBJ1-1
abundance: .
d_gene: .
v_gene: TRBV11-2
CDR3nt: TGTGCCAGCAGCTACGGGACATTGAACACTGAAGCTTTCTTT
CDR3aa: CASSYGTLNTEAFF

len: 16
j_gene: TRBJ2-1
abundance: .
d_gene: .
v_gene: TRBV4-2
CDR3nt: TGTGCCAGCAGCCAAAAGGACATTGGGGCCTACAATGAGCAGTTCTTC
CDR3aa: CASSQKDIGAYNEQFF

len: 14
j_gene: TRBJ2-1
abundance: .
d_gene: .
v_gene: TRBV2
CDR3nt: TGTGCCAGCAGTGAAGTCCTAGGAGGCAATGAGCAGTTCTTC
CDR3aa: CASSEVLGGNEQFF

len: 13
j_gene: TRBJ1-1
abundance: few
d_gene: .
v_gene: TRBV27
CDR3nt: TGTGCCAGCCGCAGGGCGGTCAACACTGAAGCTTTCTTT
CDR3aa: CASRRAVNTEAFF

len: 15
j_gene: TRBJ2-1
abundance: once
d_gene: .
v_gene: TRBV7-9
CDR3nt: TGTGCCAGCACCCTGATTCGAAACTCCTACAATGAGCAGTTCTTC
CDR3aa: CASTLIRNSYNEQFF

len: 15
j_gene: TRBJ2-5
abundance: few
d_gene: TRBD1
v_gene: TRBV28
CDR3nt: TGTGCCAGCAGTTTATGGAGGGGGCGCGGAGAGACCCAGTACTTC
CDR3aa: CASSLWRGRGETQYF

len: 17
j_gene: TRBJ2-3
abundance: .
d_gene: .
v_gene: TRBV10-1
CDR3nt: TGCGCCAGCAGTGAGGGTCGACAGGCTTCTAGCACAGATACGCAGTATTTT
CDR3aa: CASSEGRQASSTDTQYF

len: 16
j_gene: TRBJ2-4
abundance: few
d_gene: .
v_gene: TRBV9
CDR3nt: TGTGCCAGCAGCCGCGCACCTCATATTGGGGAAAACATTCAGTACTTC
CDR3aa: CASSRAPHIGENIQYF

len: 14
j_gene: TRBJ1-1
abundance: .
d_gene: .
v_gene: TRBV30
CDR3nt: TGTGCCTGGAGTGGGTTTCTTGGAGAGAGTGAAGCTTTCTTT
CDR3aa: CAWSGFLGESEAFF

len: 14
j_gene: TRBJ1-6
abundance: .
d_gene: .
v_gene: TRBV15
CDR3nt: TGTGCCACCAGCAGAGATCTTTATGGTTCACCCCTCCACTTT
CDR3aa: CATSRDLYGSPLHF

len: 15
j_gene: TRBJ2-1
abundance: .
d_gene: .
v_gene: TRBV6-5
CDR3nt: TGTGCCAGCAGTTACTCGGTACGCAGAGACAATGAGCAGTTCTTC
CDR3aa: CASSYSVRRDNEQFF

len: 15
j_gene: TRBJ2-2
abundance: .
d_gene: TRBD1
v_gene: TRBV7-8
CDR3nt: TGTGCCAGCAGCAGTACAGGGGGCTTCACCGGGGAGCTGTTTTTT
CDR3aa: CASSSTGGFTGELFF

len: 14
j_gene: TRBJ1-4
abundance: .
d_gene: .
v_gene: TRBV6-1
CDR3nt: TGTGCCAGCAGCCCGATCAGGGCGAATGAAAAACTGTTTTTT
CDR3aa: CASSPIRANEKLFF

len: 15
j_gene: TRBJ1-1
abundance: .
d_gene: .
v_gene: TRBV4-1
CDR3nt: TGCGCCAGCCAGACTAACCCAAGAATGAACACTGAAGCTTTCTTT
CDR3aa: CASQTNPRMNTEAFF